This TCR beta chain was captured in a study of blood T cell repertoires in COVID-19. In the study overall: T cells, B-cell-depleted T cells, or PBMCs provided the cDNA or gDNA that served as material.

In the authors' methods: Reference gene primers were amplified, and this amplification served to estimate nucleated cell counts. TCRdb's table, derived via immunoSEQ multiplex PCR, lists solely in-frame clones and lacks some. D and trimming were read from the DNA, whereas the V and J calls and clone size are those reported in that table. The profile shows about 120,000 clones, roughly 91% of them singletons. Trimming pared 4 bases from V and 3 bases from J, leaving 6 bases between. CDR1 and CDR2 (germline): LGHDT, YNNKEL (reference sequence). This CDR3 spans 12 amino acids. This chain uses TRBV3-1 (or the pseudogene TRBV3-2) with TRBJ1-2; possible D gene TRBD1, 5 bases. The origin of this receptor is a human donor with acute or convalescent COVID-19. The donor label of this sample is uncertain. Specimen: peripheral blood. The CDR3 here is CASSRQHYGYTF. CDR3 bases: TGTGCCAGCAGCCGACAGCACTATGGCTACACCTTC.